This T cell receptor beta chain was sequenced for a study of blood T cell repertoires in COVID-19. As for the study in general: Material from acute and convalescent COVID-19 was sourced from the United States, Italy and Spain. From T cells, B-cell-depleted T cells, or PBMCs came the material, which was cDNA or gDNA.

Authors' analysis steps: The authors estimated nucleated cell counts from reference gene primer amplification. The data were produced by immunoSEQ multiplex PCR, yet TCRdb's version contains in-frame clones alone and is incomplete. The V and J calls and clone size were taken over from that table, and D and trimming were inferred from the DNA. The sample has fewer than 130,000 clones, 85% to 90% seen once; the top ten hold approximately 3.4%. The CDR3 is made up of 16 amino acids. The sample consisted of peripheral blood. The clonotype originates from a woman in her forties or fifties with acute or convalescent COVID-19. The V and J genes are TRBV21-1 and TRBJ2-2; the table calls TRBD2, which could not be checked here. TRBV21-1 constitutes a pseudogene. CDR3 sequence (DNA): TGTGCCAGCAGCAACCCGGGACTCAAAAACACCGGGGAGCTGTTTTTT. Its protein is CASSNPGLKNTGELFF.